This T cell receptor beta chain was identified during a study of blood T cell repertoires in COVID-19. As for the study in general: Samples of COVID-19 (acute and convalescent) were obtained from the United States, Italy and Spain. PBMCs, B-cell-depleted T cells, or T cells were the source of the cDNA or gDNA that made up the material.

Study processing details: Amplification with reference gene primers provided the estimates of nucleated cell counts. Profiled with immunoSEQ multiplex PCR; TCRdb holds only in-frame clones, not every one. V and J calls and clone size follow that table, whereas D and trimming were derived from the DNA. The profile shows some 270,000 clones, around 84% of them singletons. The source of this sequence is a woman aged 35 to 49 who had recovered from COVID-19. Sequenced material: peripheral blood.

DNA for the CDR3: TGCGCCAGCAGCCAGGGACTAGCGGGGGGGCCTCAAACCTACGAGCAGTACTTC. Residues: CASSQGLAGGPQTYEQYF. The chain carries TRBV4-1 and TRBJ2-7, with 16 bases fitting TRBD2. V gave up 3 bases and J gave up 2 bases; unmatched junction bases: 7. CDR3 length equals 18 residues. Per germline, CDR1 MGHRA and CDR2 YSYEKL.